Sequencing of this TCR beta chain was carried out in a study of T cell repertoires in cytomegalovirus infection. For the study at large: Well-studied HLA-B-restricted epitopes and recently identified HLA-C-restricted epitopes of CMV were both used in the study. Public signatures in TCR beta pointed to CMV infection and matching HLA type. Study-wide findings and caveats: The ex vivo response was dominated by HLA-C-restricted CMV-specific TCR beta clonotypes. Frequencies of public TCR beta families were cumulated, and this identified carriers of CMV plus the relevant HLA.

The CDR3 covers 16 residues. The V and J ends lost 7 bases and 2 bases respectively, with 19 bases between them. From germline, CDR1 is MNHNS and CDR2 SASEGT. Comment on this clonotype: Its antigen is not known.

TCRdb processed the reads anew with MiXCR; each CDR3 protein has one entry. The sample lists around 800,000 distinct CDR3 sequences, 30% to 35% seen once, with approximately 13% in the top ten. The receptor's source is a human donor in good health (CMV status not recorded). Some clones in this sample may be carry-over from other donors' samples. The sample here was cultured CD8+ T cells from PBMCs, taken from culture after CMV antigen stimulation. The chain uses TRBV6-1 and TRBJ2-3, with D possibly being TRBD1 or TRBD2 (7 bases each). Here the CDR3 reads CASILRGGRVTDTQYF. CDR3 in DNA: TGTGCCAGCATCCTCAGGGGGGGGCGGGTCACAGATACGCAGTATTTT.